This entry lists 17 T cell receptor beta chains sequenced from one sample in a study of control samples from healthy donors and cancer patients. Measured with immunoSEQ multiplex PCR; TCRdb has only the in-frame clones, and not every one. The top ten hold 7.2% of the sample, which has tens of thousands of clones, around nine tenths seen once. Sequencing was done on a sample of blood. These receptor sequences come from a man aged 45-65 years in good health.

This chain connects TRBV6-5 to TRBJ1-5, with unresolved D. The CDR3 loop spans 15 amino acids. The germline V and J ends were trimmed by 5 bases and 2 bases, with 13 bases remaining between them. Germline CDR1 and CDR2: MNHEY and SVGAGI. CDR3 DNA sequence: TGTGCCAGCAGTCTAGGGTCGGGAGGCAATCAGCCCCAGCATTTT. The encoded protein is CASSLGSGGNQPQHF.

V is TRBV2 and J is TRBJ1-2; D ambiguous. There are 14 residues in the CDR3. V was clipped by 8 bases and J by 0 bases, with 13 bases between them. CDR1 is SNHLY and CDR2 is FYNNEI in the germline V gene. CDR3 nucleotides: TGTGCCAGCCGAACCCCGGCAGCTAACTATGGCTACACCTTC. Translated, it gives CASRTPAANYGYTF.

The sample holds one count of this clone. In DNA form, the CDR3 reads TGTGCCACCAGCAGCGCGATAAGCTGGTATAGGGGGCGCAGACATGGCTACACCTTC. Its translation is CATSSAISWYRGRRHGYTF. The genes are TRBV15 and TRBJ1-2; 7 positions agree with TRBD1. The CDR3 is made up of 19 amino acids. Germline CDR1 is LNHNV and CDR2 is YYDKDF (reference sequence). J lost 6 bases, V lost 3 bases, and 22 bases had no gene match. The full variable domain, in which reference TRBV15 and TRBJ1-2 provide the parts outside the CDR3, is DAMVIQNPRYQVTQFGKPVTLSCSQTLNHNVMYWYQQKSSQAPKLLFHYYDKDFNNEADTPDNFQSRRPNTSFCFLDIRSPGLGDTAMYLCATSSAISWYRGRRHGYTFGSGTRLTVV.

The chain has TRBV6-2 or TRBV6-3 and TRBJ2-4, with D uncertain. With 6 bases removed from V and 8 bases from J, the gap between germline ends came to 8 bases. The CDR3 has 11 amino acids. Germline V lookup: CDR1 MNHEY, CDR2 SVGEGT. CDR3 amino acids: CASSKADIQYF. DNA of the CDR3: TGTGCCAGCAGCAAGGCGGACATTCAGTACTTC.

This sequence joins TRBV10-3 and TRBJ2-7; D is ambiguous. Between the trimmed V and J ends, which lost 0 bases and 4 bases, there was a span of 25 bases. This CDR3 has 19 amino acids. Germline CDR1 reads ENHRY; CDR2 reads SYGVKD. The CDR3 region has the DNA TGTGCCATCAGTGAGTCGATTAGTTACGGTAGGGTAGGTAGGTACGAGCAGTACTTC. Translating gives CAISESISYGRVGRYEQYF.

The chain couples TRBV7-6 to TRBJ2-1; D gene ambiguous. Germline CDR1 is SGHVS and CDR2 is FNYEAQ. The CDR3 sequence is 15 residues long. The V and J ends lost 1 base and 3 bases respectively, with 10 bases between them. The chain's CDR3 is CASSLGPTRYNEQFF. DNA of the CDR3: TGTGCCAGCAGCTTAGGACCGACCCGCTACAATGAGCAGTTCTTC.

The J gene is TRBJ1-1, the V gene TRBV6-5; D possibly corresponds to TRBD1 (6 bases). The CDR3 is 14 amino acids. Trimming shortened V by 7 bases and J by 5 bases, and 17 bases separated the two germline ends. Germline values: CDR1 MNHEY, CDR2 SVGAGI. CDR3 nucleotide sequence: TGTGCCAGCAACTTCGACAGGAGGGGTACTGAAGCTTTCTTT. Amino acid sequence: CASNFDRRGTEAFF.

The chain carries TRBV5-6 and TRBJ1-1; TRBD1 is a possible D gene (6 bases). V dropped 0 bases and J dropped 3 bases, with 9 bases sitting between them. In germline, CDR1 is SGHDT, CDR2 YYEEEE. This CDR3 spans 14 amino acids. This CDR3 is CASSLAAGDTEAFF. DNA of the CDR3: TGTGCCAGCAGCTTGGCCGCAGGGGACACTGAAGCTTTCTTT.

CDR3 DNA sequence: TGTGCCAGCAGTTCGTTGGCCGAAGCTTTCTTT. It specifies CASSSLAEAFF. The chain uses TRBV12-3 or TRBV12-4 and TRBJ1-1; no clear D gene. V lost 4 bases to trimming and J lost 8 bases, with 8 bases between them. The length of the CDR3 is 11 residues.

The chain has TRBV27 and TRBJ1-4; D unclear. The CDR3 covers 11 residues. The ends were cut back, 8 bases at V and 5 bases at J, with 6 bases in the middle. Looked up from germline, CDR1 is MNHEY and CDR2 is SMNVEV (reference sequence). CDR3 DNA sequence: TGTGCCAGCCCCGCGAATGAAAAACTGTTTTTT. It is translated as CASPANEKLFF.

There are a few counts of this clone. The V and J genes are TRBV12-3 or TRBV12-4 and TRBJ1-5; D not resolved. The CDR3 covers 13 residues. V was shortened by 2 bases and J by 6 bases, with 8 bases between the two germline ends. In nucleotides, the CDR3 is TGTGCCAGCAGTTTATCGTCAGCTCAGCCCCAGCATTTT. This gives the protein CASSLSSAQPQHF.

In nucleotides, the CDR3 is TGTGCCACCTACAGGGGTCCTAATTCACCCCTCCACTTT. Translation: CATYRGPNSPLHF. The chain uses TRBV19 and TRBJ1-6, with TRBD1 matching 7 bases. This CDR3 comprises 13 residues. V lost 10 bases to trimming and J lost 6 bases; unmatched junction nucleotides: 6. Germline assignment: CDR1 LNHDA and CDR2 SQIVND (reference sequence).

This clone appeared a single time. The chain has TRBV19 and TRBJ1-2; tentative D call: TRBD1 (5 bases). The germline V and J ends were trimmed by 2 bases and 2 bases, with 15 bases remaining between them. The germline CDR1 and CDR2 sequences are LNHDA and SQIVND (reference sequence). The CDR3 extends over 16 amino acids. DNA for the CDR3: TGTGCCAGTAGTATACACCGGGGCGCTCGGAACTATGGCTACACCTTC. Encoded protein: CASSIHRGARNYGYTF. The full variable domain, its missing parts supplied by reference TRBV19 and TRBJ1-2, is DGGITQSPKYLFRKEGQNVTLSCEQNLNHDAMYWYRQDPGQGLRLIYYSQIVNDFQKGDIAEGYSVSREKKESFPLTVTSAQKNPTAFYLCASSIHRGARNYGYTFGSGTRLTVV.

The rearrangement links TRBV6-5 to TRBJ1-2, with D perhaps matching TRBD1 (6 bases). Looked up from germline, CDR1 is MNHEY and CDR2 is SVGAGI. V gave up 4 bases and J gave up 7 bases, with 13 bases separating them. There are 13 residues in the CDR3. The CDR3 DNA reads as TGTGCCAGCAGTTTCTCAGGGGAGGGTGGCTACACCTTC. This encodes CASSFSGEGGYTF.

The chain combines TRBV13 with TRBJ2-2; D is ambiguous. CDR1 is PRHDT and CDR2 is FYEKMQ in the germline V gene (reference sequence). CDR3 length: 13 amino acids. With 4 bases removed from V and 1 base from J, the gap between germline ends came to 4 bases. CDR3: CASSYWNTGELFF. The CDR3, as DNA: TGTGCCAGCAGCTATTGGAACACCGGGGAGCTGTTTTTT.

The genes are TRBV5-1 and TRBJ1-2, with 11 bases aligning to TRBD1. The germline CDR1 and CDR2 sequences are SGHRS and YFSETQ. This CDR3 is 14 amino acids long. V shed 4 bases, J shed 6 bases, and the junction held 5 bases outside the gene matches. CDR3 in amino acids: CASSPRTGGHGYTF. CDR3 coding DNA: TGCGCCAGCAGCCCCAGGACAGGGGGCCATGGCTACACCTTC.

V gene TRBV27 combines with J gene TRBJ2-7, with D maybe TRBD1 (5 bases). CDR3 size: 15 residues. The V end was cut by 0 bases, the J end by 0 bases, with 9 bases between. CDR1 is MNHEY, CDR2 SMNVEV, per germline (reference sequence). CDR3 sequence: CASSLSPQGSYEQYF. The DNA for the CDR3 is TGTGCCAGCAGTTTATCTCCCCAGGGCTCCTACGAGCAGTACTTC.